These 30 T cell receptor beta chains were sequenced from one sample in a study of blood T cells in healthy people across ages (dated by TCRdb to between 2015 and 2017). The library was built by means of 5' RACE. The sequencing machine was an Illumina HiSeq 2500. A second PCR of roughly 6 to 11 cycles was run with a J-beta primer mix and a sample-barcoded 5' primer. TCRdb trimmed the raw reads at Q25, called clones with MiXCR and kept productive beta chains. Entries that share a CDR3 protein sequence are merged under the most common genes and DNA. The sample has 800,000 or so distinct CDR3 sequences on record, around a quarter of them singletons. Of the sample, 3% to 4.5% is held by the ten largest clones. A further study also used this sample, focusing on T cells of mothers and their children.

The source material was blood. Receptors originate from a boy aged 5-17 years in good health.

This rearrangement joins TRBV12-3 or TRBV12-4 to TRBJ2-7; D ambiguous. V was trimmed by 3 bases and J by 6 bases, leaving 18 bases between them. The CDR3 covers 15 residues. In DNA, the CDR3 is TGTGCCAGCAGTTTGGCGAACTCTCCCCTGAGCGAGCAGTACTTC. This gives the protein CASSLANSPLSEQYF.

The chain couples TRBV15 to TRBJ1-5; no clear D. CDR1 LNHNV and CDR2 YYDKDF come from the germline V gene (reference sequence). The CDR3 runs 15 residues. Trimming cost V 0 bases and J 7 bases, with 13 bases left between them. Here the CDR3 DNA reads TGTGCCACCAGCAGAGATTCCGAGGGCAGCCAGCCCCAGCATTTT. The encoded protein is CATSRDSEGSQPQHF.

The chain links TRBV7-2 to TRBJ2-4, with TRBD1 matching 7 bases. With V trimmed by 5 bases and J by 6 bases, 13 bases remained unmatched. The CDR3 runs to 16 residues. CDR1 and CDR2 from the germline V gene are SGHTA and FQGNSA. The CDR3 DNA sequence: TGTGCCAGCAGCCCCCAATTTTTGACAGGGCGAAACATTCAGTACTTC. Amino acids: CASSPQFLTGRNIQYF.

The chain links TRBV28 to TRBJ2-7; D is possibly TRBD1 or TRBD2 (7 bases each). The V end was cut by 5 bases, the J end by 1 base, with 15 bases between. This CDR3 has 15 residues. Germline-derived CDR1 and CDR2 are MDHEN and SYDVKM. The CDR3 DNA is TGTGCCAGCAGTCCAGGGGGGGGAAATTCCTACGAGCAGTACTTC. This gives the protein CASSPGGGNSYEQYF.

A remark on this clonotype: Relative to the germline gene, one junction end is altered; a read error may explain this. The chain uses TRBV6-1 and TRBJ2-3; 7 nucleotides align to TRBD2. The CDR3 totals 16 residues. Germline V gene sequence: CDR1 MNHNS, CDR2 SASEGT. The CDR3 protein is CVSSAGLDLNTDTQYF. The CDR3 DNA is TGTGTCAGCAGTGCTGGACTAGACCTAAACACAGATACGCAGTATTTT.

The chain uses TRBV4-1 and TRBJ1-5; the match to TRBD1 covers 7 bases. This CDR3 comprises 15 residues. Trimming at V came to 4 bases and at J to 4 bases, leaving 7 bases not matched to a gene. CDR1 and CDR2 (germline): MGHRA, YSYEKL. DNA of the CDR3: TGCGCCAGCAGCCCCAGACAGGGAGGAAATCAGCCCCAGCATTTT. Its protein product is CASSPRQGGNQPQHF.

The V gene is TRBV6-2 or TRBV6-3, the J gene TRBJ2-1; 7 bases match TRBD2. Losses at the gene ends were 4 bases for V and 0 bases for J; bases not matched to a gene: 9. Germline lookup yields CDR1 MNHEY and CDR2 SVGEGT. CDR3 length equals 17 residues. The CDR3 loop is CASSSLAAISSYNEQFF. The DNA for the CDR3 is TGTGCCAGCAGTTCCCTAGCGGCCATCAGCTCCTACAATGAGCAGTTCTTC.

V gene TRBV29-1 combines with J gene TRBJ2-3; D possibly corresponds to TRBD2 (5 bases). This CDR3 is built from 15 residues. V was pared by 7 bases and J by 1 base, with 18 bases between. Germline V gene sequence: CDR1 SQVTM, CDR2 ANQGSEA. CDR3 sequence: CSALPGSFGTDTQYF. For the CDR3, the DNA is TGCAGCGCCCTACCGGGGTCGTTTGGCACAGATACGCAGTATTTT.

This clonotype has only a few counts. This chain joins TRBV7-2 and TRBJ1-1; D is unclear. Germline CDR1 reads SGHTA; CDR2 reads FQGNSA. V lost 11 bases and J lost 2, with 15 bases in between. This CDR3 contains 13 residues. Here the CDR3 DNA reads TGTGCCGTCAAGAACCCAACTAACACTGAAGCTTTCTTT. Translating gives CAVKNPTNTEAFF.

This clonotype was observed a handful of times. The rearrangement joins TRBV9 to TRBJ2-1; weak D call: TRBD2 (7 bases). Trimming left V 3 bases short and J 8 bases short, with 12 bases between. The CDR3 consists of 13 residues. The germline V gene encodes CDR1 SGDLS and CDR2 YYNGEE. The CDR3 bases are TGTGCCAGCAGCGAAGGGGGGGCTTATGAGCAGTTCTTC. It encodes CASSEGGAYEQFF.

The CDR3, as DNA: TGCGCCAGCAGCAAAGACAATCCTTATGGCTACACCTTC. This sequence encodes CASSKDNPYGYTF. The rearrangement links TRBV5-1 to TRBJ1-2; D remains ambiguous. The CDR3 length is 13 residues. V lost 4 bases to trimming and J lost 5 bases, with 12 bases between them. CDR1 SGHRS and CDR2 YFSETQ come from the germline V gene.

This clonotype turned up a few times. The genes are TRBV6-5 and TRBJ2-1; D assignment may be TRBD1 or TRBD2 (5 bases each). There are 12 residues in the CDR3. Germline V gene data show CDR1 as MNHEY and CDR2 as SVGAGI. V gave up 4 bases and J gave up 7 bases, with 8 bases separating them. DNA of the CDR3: TGTGCCAGCAGTTGGGACCGGAATGAGCAGTTCTTC. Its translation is CASSWDRNEQFF.

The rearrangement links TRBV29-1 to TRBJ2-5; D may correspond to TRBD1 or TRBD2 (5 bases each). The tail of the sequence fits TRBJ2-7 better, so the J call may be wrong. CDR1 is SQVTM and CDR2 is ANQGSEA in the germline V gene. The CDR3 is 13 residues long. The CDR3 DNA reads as TGCAGCGTGAAGAAGGGGAGCTCCTACGAGCAGTACTTC. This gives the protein CSVKKGSSYEQYF.

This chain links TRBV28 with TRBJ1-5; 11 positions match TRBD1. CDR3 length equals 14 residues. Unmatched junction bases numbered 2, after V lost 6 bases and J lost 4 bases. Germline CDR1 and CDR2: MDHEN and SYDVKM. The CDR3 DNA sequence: TGTGCCAGCAGGAGGGACAGGGGGAATCAGCCCCAGCATTTT. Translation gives CASRRDRGNQPQHF.

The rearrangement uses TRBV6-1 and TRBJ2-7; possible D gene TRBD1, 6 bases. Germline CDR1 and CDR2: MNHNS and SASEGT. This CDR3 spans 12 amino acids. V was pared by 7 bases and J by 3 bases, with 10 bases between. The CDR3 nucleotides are TGTGCCAGCAACGTGGACAGCTACGAGCAGTACTTC. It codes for CASNVDSYEQYF.

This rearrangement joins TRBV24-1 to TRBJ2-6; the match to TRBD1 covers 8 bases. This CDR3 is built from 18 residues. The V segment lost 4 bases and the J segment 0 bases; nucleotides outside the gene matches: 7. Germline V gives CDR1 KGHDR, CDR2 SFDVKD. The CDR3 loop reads CATSEPGQDGSGANVLTF. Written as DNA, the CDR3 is TGTGCCACCAGTGAACCGGGACAGGATGGCTCTGGGGCCAACGTCCTGACTTTC.

CDR3 bases: TGTGCCAGCAGCTTAAGCCAGGGCTCGGATACGCAGTATTTT. Protein sequence: CASSLSQGSDTQYF. This chain joins TRBV7-3 and TRBJ2-3; tentative D call: TRBD1 (5 bases). V was clipped by 1 base and J by 6 bases, with 11 bases between them. The CDR3 runs 14 residues. CDR1 is SGHTA, CDR2 FQGTGA, per germline. The whole variable domain, remainder taken from reference TRBV7-3 and TRBJ2-3, is GAGVSQTPSNKVTEKGKYVELRCDPISGHTALYWYRQSLGQGPEFLIYFQGTGAADDSGLPNDRFFAVRPEGSVSTLKIQRTERGDSAVYLCASSLSQGSDTQYFGPGTRLTVL.

The CDR3 loop is CASSERVPQETQYF. CDR3 sequence (DNA): TGTGCCAGCAGCGAAAGGGTCCCCCAAGAGACCCAGTACTTC. The chain joins TRBV7-6 to TRBJ2-5; D remains unclear. Trimming took off 5 bases at V and 1 base at J, with 11 bases between the two ends. This CDR3 is 14 amino acids long. CDR1 is SGHVS and CDR2 is FNYEAQ in the germline V gene.

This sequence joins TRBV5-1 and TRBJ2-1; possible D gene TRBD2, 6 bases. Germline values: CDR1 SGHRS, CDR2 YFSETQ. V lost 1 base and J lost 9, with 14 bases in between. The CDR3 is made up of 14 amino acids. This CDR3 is CASSLIRGSGEQFF. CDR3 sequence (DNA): TGCGCCAGCAGCTTGATCCGGGGTAGCGGTGAGCAGTTCTTC.

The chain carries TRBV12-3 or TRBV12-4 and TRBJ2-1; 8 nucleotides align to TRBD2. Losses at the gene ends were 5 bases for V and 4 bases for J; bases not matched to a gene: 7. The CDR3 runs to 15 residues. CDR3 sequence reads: CASSGSGSRYNEQFF. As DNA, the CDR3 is TGTGCCAGCAGTGGAAGCGGGAGTAGATACAATGAGCAGTTCTTC.

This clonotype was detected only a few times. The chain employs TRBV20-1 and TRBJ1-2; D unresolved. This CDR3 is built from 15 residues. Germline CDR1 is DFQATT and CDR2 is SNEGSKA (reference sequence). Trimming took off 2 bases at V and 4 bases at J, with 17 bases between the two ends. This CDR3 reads CSARSGPAPSYGYTF. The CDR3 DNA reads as TGCAGTGCTAGATCAGGCCCGGCCCCCAGCTATGGCTACACCTTC.

This chain's CDR3 is CASSFGAGDYNEQFF. DNA for the CDR3: TGTGCCAGCAGCTTTGGAGCGGGGGATTACAATGAGCAGTTCTTC. The gene calls are TRBV7-3 and TRBJ2-1; TRBD2 matches 8 bases. Germline trimming cut 3 bases from V and 4 bases from J; bases unmatched to any gene: 5. The CDR3 has 15 amino acids. Per the germline V gene, CDR1 is SGHTA and CDR2 is FQGTGA.

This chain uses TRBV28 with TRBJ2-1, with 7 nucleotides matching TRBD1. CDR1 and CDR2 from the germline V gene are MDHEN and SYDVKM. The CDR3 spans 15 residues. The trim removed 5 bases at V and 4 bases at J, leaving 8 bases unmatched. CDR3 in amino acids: CASSVQGVLYNEQFF. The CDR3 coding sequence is TGTGCCAGCAGTGTTCAGGGGGTACTTTACAATGAGCAGTTCTTC.

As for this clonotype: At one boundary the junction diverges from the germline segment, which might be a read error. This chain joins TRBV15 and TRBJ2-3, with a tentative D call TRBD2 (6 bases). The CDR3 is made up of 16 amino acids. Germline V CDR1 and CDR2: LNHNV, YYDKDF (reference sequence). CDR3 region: CAASSLSGPDTDAQYF. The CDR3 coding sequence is TGTGCCGCCAGCTCACTTAGCGGCCCAGACACAGATGCGCAGTATTTT.

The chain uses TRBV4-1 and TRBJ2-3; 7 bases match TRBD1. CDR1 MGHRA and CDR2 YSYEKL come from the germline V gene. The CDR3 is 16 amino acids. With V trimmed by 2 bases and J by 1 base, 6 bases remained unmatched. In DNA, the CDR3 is TGCGCCAGCAGCCAACCCGACAGGGATCGCACAGATACGCAGTATTTT. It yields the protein CASSQPDRDRTDTQYF.

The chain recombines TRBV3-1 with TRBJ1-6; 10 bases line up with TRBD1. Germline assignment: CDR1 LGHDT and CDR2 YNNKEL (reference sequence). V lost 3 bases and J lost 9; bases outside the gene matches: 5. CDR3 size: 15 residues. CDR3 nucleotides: TGTGCCAGCAGCCAGGGGACAGGGGTTCGTTCACCCCTCCACTTT. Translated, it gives CASSQGTGVRSPLHF.

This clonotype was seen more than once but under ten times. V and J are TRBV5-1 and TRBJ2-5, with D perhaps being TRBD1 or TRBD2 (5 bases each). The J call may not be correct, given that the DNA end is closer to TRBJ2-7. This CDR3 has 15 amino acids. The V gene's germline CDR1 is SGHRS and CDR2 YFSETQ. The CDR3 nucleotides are TGCGCCAGCAGCGTATTGGGGGACGGTGACTACGAGCAGTACTTC. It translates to CASSVLGDGDYEQYF.

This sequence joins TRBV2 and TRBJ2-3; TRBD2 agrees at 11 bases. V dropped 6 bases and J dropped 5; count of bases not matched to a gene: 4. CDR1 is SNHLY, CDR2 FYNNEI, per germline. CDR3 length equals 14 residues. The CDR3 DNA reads TGTGCCAGCAGGTACGGGACTAGCGGAGATACGCAGTATTTT. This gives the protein CASRYGTSGDTQYF.

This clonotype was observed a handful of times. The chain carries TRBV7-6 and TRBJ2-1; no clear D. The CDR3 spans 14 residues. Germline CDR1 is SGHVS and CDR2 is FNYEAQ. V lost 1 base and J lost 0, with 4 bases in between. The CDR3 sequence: CASSLGFSYNEQFF. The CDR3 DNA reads TGTGCCAGCAGCTTAGGATTCTCCTACAATGAGCAGTTCTTC.

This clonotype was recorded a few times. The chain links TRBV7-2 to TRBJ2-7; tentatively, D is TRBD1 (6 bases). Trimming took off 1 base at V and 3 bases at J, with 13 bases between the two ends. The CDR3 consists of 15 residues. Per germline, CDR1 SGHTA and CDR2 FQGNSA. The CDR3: CASSLGDNPLYEQYF. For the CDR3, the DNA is TGTGCCAGCAGCTTAGGGGACAACCCGCTCTACGAGCAGTACTTC.